This T cell receptor (beta chain) was recovered during a study of blood T cell repertoires in COVID-19 (dated by TCRdb to the early 2020s). Broadly, across the study: Collaborator samples came from the United States, Italy and Spain and covered acute and convalescent phases of COVID-19. The prospective study material was composed of cDNA or gDNA derived from T cells, B-cell-depleted T cells, or PBMCs. The dataset comprised deeply sampled blood TCRbeta repertoires from subjects exposed to, actively infected with, or recovered from COVID-19. A freely available public database, intended as a resource for researchers studying the immune response to SARS-CoV-2, is where the repertoires were released. The samples were drawn from two sources: the first 160 participants of the ongoing ImmuneRACE study, and over 1,000 subjects contributed by 6 global collaborators. Sample metadata almost always included a de-identified subject ID, COVID-19 status, age in years and sex. Where available, HLA class I and class II types were obtained from metadata supplied by the sample provider rather than from assay-based typing. Broad study findings and their caveats: The amount of clinical and demographic metadata varied by source and participant and was provided uncurated.

Collaborating institutions collected whole blood in K2EDTA tubes following their own protocols. For TCRbeta analysis, collaborator samples were shipped as frozen whole blood, as isolated PBMCs, or as DNA extracted from either sample type. Remarks on this clone: The clone's antigen remains unknown. Base quality data are lacking; no much larger clone is found one base away.

The immunoSEQ Assay, a bias-controlled multiplex PCR, was used to amplify TCRbeta CDR3 regions from genomic DNA. Processing in the source paper ran as follows. The number of nucleated cells in each sample was estimated from the amplification of reference gene primers within the assay. To quantify the absolute abundance of each unique TCRbeta CDR3 rearrangement, sequence reads were collapsed and filtered. For each sample, productive Simpson clonality was calculated as the square root of Simpson's diversity index over productive rearrangements. The table was pulled from immuneACCESS by TCRdb, which kept in-frame rearrangements only. Such tables lose some clones; where checked, under half of the loss comes from unresolved V genes, and the rest has no known cause. The V and J calls and clone size were taken over from that table, and D and trimming were inferred from the DNA. A total of about 30,000 clones appear in this sample, around 80% of them only once. Together, the top ten hold less than 15% of the sample.

The CDR3 starts with the cysteine, ends with the phenylalanine, and has 17 residues. Left in the record is the CDR3 DNA by itself, 51 bases read in frame from the first base. The V end gives up 3 bases and the J end 3 bases, leaving 12 bases in the junction not matched to a gene. The germline V gene specifies KGHSH as CDR1 and LQKENI as CDR2. This TCR derives from a human donor in a cohort sampled during active COVID-19. The chain links TRBV18 with TRBJ1-1; 8 junctional bases match TRBD1. The specimen was peripheral blood. The DNA reads TGTGCCAGCTCACCGCTCTCGGGCAGGGGGCGGGACACTGAAGCTTTCTTT. It codes for CASSPLSGRGRDTEAFF.